What follows are 5 T cell receptor beta chains derived from one specimen sequenced in a study of control samples from healthy donors and cancer patients. TCRdb's copy holds only in-frame clones and misses some; the assay was immunoSEQ multiplex PCR. The sample lists tens of thousands of clones, about 90% seen once, with about 39% in the top ten. Sequences were obtained from PBMCs. The receptors shown here come from a man aged 45-60 years with head and neck cancer.

The genes are TRBV27 and TRBJ2-7; D remains ambiguous. Trimming left V 6 bases short and J 0 bases short, with 9 bases between. Germline V gives CDR1 MNHEY, CDR2 SMNVEV (reference sequence). The CDR3 extends over 13 amino acids. The CDR3 nucleotides read TGTGCCAGCAGCTTCGGGCCCTCCTACGAGCAGTACTTC. Its translation: CASSFGPSYEQYF.

The chain has TRBV14 and TRBJ2-1, with 7 bases aligning to TRBD2. The CDR3 has 14 residues. The germline V gene encodes CDR1 SGHDN and CDR2 FVKESK. Losses at the gene ends were 7 bases for V and 7 bases for J; bases not matched to a gene: 10. In DNA form, the CDR3 reads TGTGCCAGCAATGTCGGCGGGAGCCTTAATGAGCAGTTCTTC. Its protein product is CASNVGGSLNEQFF.

This chain uses TRBV11-2 with TRBJ2-1; TRBD2 matches at 7 bases. V trimming: 5 bases; J trimming: 6 bases; junction bases outside the gene matches: 10. From germline, CDR1 is SGHAT and CDR2 FQNNGV. This CDR3 comprises 15 residues. The CDR3 is CASSISGPVPNEQFF. CDR3 nucleotides: TGTGCCAGCAGCATTAGCGGGCCCGTCCCCAATGAGCAGTTCTTC.

The J gene is TRBJ2-6, the V gene TRBV25-1; D uncertain. The V end was cut by 8 bases, the J end by 2 bases, with 7 bases between. The CDR3 covers 13 residues. Germline CDR1 is MGHDK and CDR2 is SYGVNS. CDR3 nucleotides: TGTGCCAGCCGGACCACTGGGGCCAACGTCCTGACTTTC. This codes for CASRTTGANVLTF.

The chain carries TRBV7-6 and TRBJ2-1, with D possibly being TRBD1 or TRBD2 (5 bases each). The CDR3 has 13 amino acids. Germline V gene lookup returns CDR1 SGHVS and CDR2 FNYEAQ. V was pared by 1 base and J by 7 bases, with 8 bases between. The CDR3 nucleotides are TGTGCCAGCAGCTTAGATGGGGGTAATGAGCAGTTCTTC. Translating gives CASSLDGGNEQFF. The whole variable domain, filled in from reference TRBV7-6 and TRBJ2-1, reads GAGVSQSPRYKVTKRGQDVALRCDPISGHVSLYWYRQALGQGPEFLTYFNYEAQQDKSGLPNDRFSAERPEGSISTLTIQRTEQRDSAMYRCASSLDGGNEQFFGPGTRLTVL.